Presented here are 15 T cell receptor beta chains from one specimen sequenced in a study of sequential checkpoint blockade in melanoma. Treatment of the sample: randomized to nivolumab then ipilimumab (arm A) or the reverse (arm B). The protocol was immunoSEQ multiplex PCR, while the TCRdb copy is restricted to in-frame clones and leaves out a portion. The sample comprises about 19,000 clones, around four fifths of which are singletons, and about 40% rests with the top ten. The sample was CD8+ T cells sorted from blood (inferred from file names), taken from a patient given nivolumab and ipilimumab in sequence. The receptors stem from a human donor with melanoma.

V gene TRBV5-4 combines with J gene TRBJ1-2, with D perhaps TRBD1 (5 bases). This CDR3 comprises 14 residues. The V and J ends lost 3 bases and 7 bases respectively, with 16 bases between them. The germline CDR1 and CDR2 sequences are SGHNT and YYREEE (reference sequence). CDR3 nucleotides: TGTGCCAGCAGCTCTGCCCAGGGAGGATTTGGCTACACCTTC. Translated, it gives CASSSAQGGFGYTF.

V gene TRBV7-9 combines with J gene TRBJ2-1; 7 positions match TRBD2. Germline V lookup: CDR1 SEHNR, CDR2 FQNEAQ (reference sequence). This CDR3 has 14 residues. V gave up 1 base and J gave up 3 bases; unmatched junction bases: 0. Here the CDR3 reads CASSLGGGYNEQFF. DNA for the CDR3: TGTGCCAGCAGCTTAGGGGGGGGCTACAATGAGCAGTTCTTC.

The J gene is TRBJ2-3, the V gene TRBV27; TRBD1 might be the D (6 bases). Germline lookup yields CDR1 MNHEY and CDR2 SMNVEV (reference sequence). V was shortened by 5 bases and J by 3 bases, with 12 bases between the two germline ends. The CDR3 is 14 residues long. For the CDR3, the DNA is TGTGCCAGCAGTGATCGACAGGCGACAGATACGCAGTATTTT. It codes for CASSDRQATDTQYF.

The J gene is TRBJ2-5, the V gene TRBV7-9, with 13 bases lining up with TRBD2. Germline CDR1 reads SEHNR; CDR2 reads FQNEAQ (reference sequence). This CDR3 comprises 15 residues. Germline trimming cut 5 bases from V and 5 bases from J; bases unmatched to any gene: 5. The CDR3 loop reads CASSPGLAGFETQYF. The CDR3 region has the DNA TGTGCCAGCAGCCCGGGACTAGCGGGGTTCGAGACCCAGTACTTC. Looking up the rest from reference TRBV7-9 and TRBJ2-5 gives the full variable domain: DTGVSQNPRHKITKRGQNVTFRCDPISEHNRLYWYRQTLGQGPEFLTYFQNEAQLEKSRLLSDRFSAERPKGSFSTLEIQRTEQGDSAMYLCASSPGLAGFETQYFGPGTRLLVL.

The CDR3 reads CASSLVGADQPQHF. The CDR3 nucleotides read TGTGCCAGCAGCCTAGTGGGGGCGGATCAGCCCCAGCATTTT. The gene calls are TRBV7-9 and TRBJ1-5; maybe TRBD1 (6 bases). Germline V gene sequence: CDR1 SEHNR, CDR2 FQNEAQ (reference sequence). Trimming pared 5 bases from V and 5 bases from J, leaving 13 bases between. The CDR3 contains 14 residues.

The J gene is TRBJ1-1, the V gene TRBV5-6, with D maybe TRBD1 (6 bases). Trimming removed 5 bases from V and 3 bases from J, with 14 bases in between. Looked up from germline, CDR1 is SGHDT and CDR2 is YYEEEE. CDR3 size: 14 residues. As DNA, the CDR3 is TGTGCCAGCAGTGGGGGCGTTTCGGACACTGAAGCTTTCTTT. It encodes CASSGGVSDTEAFF.

This clone was seen a few times. The V and J genes are TRBV7-6 and TRBJ2-1; 7 bases match TRBD2. Germline CDR1 reads SGHVS; CDR2 reads FNYEAQ. This CDR3 spans 19 amino acids. J lost 6 bases, V lost 5 bases, and 22 bases had no gene match. Here the CDR3 DNA reads TGTGCCAGCAGCCCTACAGTAGGGAGGGGAGGGGCCAGGATCAATGAGCAGTTCTTC. It yields the protein CASSPTVGRGGARINEQFF.

This clone was seen once. This chain connects TRBV19 to TRBJ2-1, with 7 bases lining up with TRBD1. V lost 7 bases to trimming and J lost 2 bases; unmatched junction nucleotides: 8. The CDR3 loop spans 15 amino acids. CDR1 is LNHDA and CDR2 is SQIVND in the germline V gene (reference sequence). CDR3 loop: CASTAGTVAYNEQFF. CDR3 bases: TGTGCCAGTACCGCCGGGACAGTCGCCTACAATGAGCAGTTCTTC.

The chain has TRBV7-9 and TRBJ1-4, with 7 bases lining up with TRBD1. V was pared by 4 bases and J by 3 bases, with 11 bases of the junction left unmatched. This CDR3 is 17 amino acids long. Germline CDR1 reads SEHNR; CDR2 reads FQNEAQ (reference sequence). CDR3 nucleotides: TGTGCCAGCAGCTCCTCTAGACAGGGTTGGGCTAATGAAAAACTGTTTTTT. This encodes CASSSSRQGWANEKLFF.

The chain uses TRBV28 and TRBJ2-1, with 13 positions matching TRBD2. With V trimmed by 3 bases and J by 6 bases, 2 bases remained unmatched. This CDR3 is built from 15 residues. The germline CDR1 and CDR2 sequences are MDHEN and SYDVKM. The CDR3 nucleotides read TGTGCCAGCAGTTTTCGGACTAGCGGGAGCAATGAGCAGTTCTTC. It yields the protein CASSFRTSGSNEQFF.

This chain uses TRBV27 with TRBJ1-5; 7 positions agree with TRBD1. The CDR3 spans 14 residues. The junction had 11 bases not matched to a gene; V was cut back by 5 bases and J by 10 bases. CDR1 is MNHEY, CDR2 SMNVEV, per germline (reference sequence). Here the CDR3 reads CASSPDRAGGPQHF. In DNA, the CDR3 is TGTGCCAGCAGTCCCGACAGGGCCGGTGGTCCCCAGCATTTT.

This chain uses TRBV9 with TRBJ2-7, with TRBD2 identical over 10 bases. The CDR3 is 15 amino acids. With 3 bases clipped from V and 4 bases from J, the junction kept 7 bases outside the gene matches. CDR1 and CDR2 (germline): SGDLS, YYNGEE. The CDR3 loop reads CASSGGASGSYEQYF. The CDR3, as DNA: TGTGCCAGCAGCGGGGGGGCTAGCGGGAGTTACGAGCAGTACTTC.

In its sample, this clone was seen a few times. The chain couples TRBV5-1 to TRBJ2-5; 7 bases are shared with TRBD1. J lost 4 bases, V lost 4 bases, and 10 bases had no gene match. This CDR3 contains 15 residues. Germline V gives CDR1 SGHRS, CDR2 YFSETQ. The CDR3 region has the DNA TGCGCCAGCAGCCCACAAGGGGCAGGGGGAGAGACCCAGTACTTC. Translated, it gives CASSPQGAGGETQYF. Full variable domain (outside the CDR3, taken from reference TRBV5-1 and TRBJ2-5): KAGVTQTPRYLIKTRGQQVTLSCSPISGHRSVSWYQQTPGQGLQFLFEYFSETQRNKGNFPGRFSGRQFSNSRSEMNVSTLELGDSALYLCASSPQGAGGETQYFGPGTRLLVL.

The chain joins TRBV28 to TRBJ1-1; the match to TRBD1 covers 7 bases. CDR3 length equals 16 residues. V was pared by 5 bases and J by 1 base, with 10 bases of the junction left unmatched. Germline lookup yields CDR1 MDHEN and CDR2 SYDVKM. The CDR3 sequence is CASSPVGTARNTEAFF. The CDR3 nucleotides read TGTGCCAGCAGTCCGGTCGGGACAGCTAGGAACACTGAAGCTTTCTTT.

J is TRBJ2-5 and V is TRBV10-3, with 13 bases lining up with TRBD2. The CDR3 length is 14 residues. V lost 11 bases and J lost 4; bases outside the gene matches: 7. Germline CDR1 reads ENHRY; CDR2 reads SYGVKD. CDR3 DNA: TGTGCCTCAAGGACTAGCGGGAGCGCAGAGACCCAGTACTTC. It codes for CASRTSGSAETQYF.